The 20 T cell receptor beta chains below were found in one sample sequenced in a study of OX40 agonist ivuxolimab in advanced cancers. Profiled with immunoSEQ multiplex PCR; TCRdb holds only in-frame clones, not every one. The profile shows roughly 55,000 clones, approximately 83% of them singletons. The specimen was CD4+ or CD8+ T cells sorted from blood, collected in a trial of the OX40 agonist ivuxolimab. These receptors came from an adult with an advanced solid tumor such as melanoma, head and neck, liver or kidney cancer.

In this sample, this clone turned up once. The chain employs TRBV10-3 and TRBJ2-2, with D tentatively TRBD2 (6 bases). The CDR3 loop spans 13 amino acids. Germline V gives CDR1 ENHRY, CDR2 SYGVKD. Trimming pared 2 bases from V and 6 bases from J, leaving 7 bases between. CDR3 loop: CAISEGGSGELFF. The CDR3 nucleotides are TGTGCCATCAGTGAGGGAGGGTCCGGGGAGCTGTTTTTT.

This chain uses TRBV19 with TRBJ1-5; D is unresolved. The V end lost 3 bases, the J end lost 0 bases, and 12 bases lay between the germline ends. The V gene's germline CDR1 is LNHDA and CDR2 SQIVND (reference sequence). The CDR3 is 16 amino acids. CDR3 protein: CASSMGRAYSNQPQHF. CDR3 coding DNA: TGTGCCAGTAGTATGGGAAGGGCGTATAGCAATCAGCCCCAGCATTTT.

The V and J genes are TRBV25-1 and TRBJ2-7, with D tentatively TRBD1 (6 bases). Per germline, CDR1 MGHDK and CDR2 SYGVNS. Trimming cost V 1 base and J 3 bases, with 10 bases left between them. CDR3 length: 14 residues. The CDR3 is CASSESRQDYEQYF. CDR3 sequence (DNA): TGTGCCAGCAGTGAATCACGACAGGACTACGAGCAGTACTTC.

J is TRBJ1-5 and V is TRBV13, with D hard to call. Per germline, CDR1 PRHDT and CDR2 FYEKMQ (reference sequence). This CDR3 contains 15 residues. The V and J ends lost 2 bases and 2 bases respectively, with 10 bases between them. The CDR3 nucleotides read TGTGCCAGCAGCTTATGGGCAGAACGCAATCAGCCCCAGCATTTT. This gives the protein CASSLWAERNQPQHF.

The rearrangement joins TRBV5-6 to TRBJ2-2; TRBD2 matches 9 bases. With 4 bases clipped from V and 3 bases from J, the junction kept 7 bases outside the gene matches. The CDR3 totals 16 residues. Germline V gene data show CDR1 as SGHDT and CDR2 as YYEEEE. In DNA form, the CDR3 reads TGTGCCAGCAGCCTCTTAGCGGGGGCCTACACCGGGGAGCTGTTTTTT. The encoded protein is CASSLLAGAYTGELFF.

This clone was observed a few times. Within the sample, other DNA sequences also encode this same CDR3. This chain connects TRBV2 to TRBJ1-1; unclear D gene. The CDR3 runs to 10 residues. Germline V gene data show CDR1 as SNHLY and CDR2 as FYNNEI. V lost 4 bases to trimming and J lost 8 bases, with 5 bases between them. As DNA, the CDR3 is TGTGCCAGCAGTGTGGGAGAAGCTTTCTTT. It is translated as CASSVGEAFF.

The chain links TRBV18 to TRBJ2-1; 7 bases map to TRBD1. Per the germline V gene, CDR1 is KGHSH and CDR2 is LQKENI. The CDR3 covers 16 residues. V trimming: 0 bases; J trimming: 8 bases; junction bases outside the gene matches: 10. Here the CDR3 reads CASSPPDRASRDEQFF. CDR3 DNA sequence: TGTGCCAGCTCACCACCCGACAGGGCCTCTAGGGATGAGCAGTTCTTC.

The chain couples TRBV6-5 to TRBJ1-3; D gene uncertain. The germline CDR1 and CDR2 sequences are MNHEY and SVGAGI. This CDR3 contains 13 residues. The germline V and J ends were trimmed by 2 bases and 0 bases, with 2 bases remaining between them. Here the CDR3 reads CASSYTSGNTIYF. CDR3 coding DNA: TGTGCCAGCAGTTACACCTCTGGAAACACCATATATTTT.

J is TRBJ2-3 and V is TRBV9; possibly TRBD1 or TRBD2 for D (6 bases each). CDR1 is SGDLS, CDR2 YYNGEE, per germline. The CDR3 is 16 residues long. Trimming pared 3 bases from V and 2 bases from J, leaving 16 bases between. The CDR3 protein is CASSAEGGTVTDTQYF. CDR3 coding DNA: TGTGCCAGCAGCGCCGAAGGGGGGACTGTCACAGATACGCAGTATTTT.

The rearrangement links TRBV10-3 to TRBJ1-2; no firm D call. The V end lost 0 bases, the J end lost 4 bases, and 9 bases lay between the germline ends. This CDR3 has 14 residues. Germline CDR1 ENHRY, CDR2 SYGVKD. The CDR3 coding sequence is TGTGCCATCAGTGAGTCAGTGATGAGCTATGGCTACACCTTC. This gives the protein CAISESVMSYGYTF.

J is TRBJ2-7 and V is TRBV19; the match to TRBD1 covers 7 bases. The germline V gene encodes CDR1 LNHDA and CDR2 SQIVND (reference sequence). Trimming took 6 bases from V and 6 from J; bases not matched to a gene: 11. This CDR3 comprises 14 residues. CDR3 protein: CASRPRQGSGEQYF. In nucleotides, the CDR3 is TGTGCCAGTAGGCCCCGACAGGGAAGTGGCGAGCAGTACTTC.

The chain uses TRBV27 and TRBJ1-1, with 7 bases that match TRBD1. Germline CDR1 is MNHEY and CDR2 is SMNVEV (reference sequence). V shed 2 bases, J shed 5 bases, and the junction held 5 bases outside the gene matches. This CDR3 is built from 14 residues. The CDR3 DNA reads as TGTGCCAGCAGTTTAATACCAGGGGGAACTGAAGCTTTCTTT. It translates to CASSLIPGGTEAFF.

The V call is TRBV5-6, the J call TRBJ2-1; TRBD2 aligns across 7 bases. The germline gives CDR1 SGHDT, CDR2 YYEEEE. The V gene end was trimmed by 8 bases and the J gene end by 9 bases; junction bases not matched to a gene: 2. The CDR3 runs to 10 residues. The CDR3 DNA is TGTGCCAGTTCGGGAGGTGAGCAGTTCTTC. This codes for CASSGGEQFF.

The DNA for the CDR3 is TGTGCCAGCAGCATGGACAGGGCGATAGAGACCCAGTACTTC. This codes for CASSMDRAIETQYF. This chain connects TRBV7-6 to TRBJ2-5; 8 bases line up with TRBD1. CDR1 SGHVS and CDR2 FNYEAQ come from the germline V gene. V lost 5 bases, J lost 4 bases, and 6 bases stayed unmatched. The CDR3 runs to 14 residues.

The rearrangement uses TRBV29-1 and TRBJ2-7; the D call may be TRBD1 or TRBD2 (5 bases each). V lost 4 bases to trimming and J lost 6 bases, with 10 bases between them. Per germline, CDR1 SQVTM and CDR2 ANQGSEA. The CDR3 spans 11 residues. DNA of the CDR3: TGCAGCGTTGGTAAGGGGACCGAGCAGTACTTC. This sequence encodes CSVGKGTEQYF.

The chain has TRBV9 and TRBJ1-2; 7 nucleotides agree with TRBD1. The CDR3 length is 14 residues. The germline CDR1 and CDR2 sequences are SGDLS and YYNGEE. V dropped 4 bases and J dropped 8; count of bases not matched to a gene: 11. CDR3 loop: CASSSTTGPKGYTF. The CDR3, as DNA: TGTGCCAGCAGCTCCACGACAGGGCCCAAGGGCTACACCTTC. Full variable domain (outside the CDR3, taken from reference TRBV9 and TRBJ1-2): DSGVTQTPKHLITATGQRVTLRCSPRSGDLSVYWYQQSLDQGLQFLIQYYNGEERAKGNILERFSAQQFPDLHSELNLSSLELGDSALYFCASSSTTGPKGYTFGSGTRLTVV.

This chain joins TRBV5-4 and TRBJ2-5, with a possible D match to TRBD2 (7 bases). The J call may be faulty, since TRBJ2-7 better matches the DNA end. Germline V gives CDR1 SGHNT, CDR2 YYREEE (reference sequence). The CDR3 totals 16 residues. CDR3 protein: CASSLTGGPPPYEQYF. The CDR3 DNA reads TGTGCCAGCAGCTTGACGGGGGGCCCGCCCCCCTACGAGCAGTACTTC.

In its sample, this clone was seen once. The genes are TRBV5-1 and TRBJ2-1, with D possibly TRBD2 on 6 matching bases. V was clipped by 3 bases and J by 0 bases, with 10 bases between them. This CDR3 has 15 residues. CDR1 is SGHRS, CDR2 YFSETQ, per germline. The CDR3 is CASSSNGGSYNEQFF. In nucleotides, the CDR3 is TGCGCCAGCAGCTCAAACGGGGGCTCCTACAATGAGCAGTTCTTC.

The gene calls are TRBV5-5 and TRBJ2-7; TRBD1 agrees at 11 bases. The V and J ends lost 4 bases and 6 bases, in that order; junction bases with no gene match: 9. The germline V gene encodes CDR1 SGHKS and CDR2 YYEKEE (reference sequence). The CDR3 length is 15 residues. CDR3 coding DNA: TGTGCCAGCAGCCGGGACAGGGGGTCCCCTCTCGAGCAGTACTTC. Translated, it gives CASSRDRGSPLEQYF.

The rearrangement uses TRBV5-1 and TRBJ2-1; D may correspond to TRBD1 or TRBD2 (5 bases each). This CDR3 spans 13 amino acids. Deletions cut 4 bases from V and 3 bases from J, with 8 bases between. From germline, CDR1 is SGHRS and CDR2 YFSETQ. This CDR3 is CASSGGDYNEQFF. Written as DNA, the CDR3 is TGCGCCAGCAGCGGGGGAGACTACAATGAGCAGTTCTTC.